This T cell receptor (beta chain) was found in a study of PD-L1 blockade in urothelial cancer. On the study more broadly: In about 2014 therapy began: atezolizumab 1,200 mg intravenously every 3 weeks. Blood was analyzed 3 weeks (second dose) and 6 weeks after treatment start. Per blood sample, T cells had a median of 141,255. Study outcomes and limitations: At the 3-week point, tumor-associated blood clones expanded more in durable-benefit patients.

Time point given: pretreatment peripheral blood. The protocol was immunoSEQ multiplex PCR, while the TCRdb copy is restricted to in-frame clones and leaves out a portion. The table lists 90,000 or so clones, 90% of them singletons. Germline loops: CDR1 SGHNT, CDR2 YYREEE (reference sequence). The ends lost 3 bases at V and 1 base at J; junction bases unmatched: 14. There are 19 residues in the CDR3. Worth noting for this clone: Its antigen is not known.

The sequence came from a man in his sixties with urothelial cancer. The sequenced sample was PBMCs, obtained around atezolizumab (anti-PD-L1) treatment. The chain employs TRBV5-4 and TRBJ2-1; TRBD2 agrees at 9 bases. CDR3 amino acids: CASSSLGAREGGSYNEQFF. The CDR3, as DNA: TGTGCCAGCAGCTCCCTTGGGGCGCGGGAGGGGGGGTCCTACAATGAGCAGTTCTTC.